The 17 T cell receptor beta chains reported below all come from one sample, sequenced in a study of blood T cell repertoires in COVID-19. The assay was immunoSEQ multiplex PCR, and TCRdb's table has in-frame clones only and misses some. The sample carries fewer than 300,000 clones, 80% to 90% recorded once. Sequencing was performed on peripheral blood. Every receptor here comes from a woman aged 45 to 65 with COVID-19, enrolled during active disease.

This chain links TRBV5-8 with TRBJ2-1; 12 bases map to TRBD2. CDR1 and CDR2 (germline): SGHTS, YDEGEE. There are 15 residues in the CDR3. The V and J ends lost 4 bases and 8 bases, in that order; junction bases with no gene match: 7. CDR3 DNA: TGTGCCAGCAGCGTCCCGGGACTAGCGGGTTATGAGCAGTTCTTC. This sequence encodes CASSVPGLAGYEQFF.

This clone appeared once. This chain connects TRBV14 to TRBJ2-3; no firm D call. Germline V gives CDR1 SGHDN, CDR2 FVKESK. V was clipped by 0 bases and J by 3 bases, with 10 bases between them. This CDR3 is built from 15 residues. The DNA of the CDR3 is TGTGCCAGCAGCCAAGAATCCGGGTTGACAGATACGCAGTATTTT. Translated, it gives CASSQESGLTDTQYF. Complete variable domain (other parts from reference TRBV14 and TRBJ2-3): EAGVTQFPSHSVIEKGQTVTLRCDPISGHDNLYWYRRVMGKEIKFLLHFVKESKQDESGMPNNRFLAERTGGTYSTLKVQPAELEDSGVYFCASSQESGLTDTQYFGPGTRLTVL.

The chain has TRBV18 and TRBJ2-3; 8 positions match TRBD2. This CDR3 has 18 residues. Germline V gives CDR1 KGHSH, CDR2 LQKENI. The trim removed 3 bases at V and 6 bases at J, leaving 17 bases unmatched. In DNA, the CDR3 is TGTGCCAGCTCACCCCTTCTTGGGCGGGAGGCCAACTTGGATACGCAGTATTTT. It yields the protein CASSPLLGREANLDTQYF.

In nucleotides, the CDR3 is TGTGCCACCAGCAGAGGGCTAGGGTCTCTAGCTGGCTACACCTTC. This sequence encodes CATSRGLGSLAGYTF. The chain carries TRBV15 and TRBJ1-2, with unresolved D. This CDR3 contains 15 residues. Trimming left V 1 base short and J 7 bases short, with 16 bases between. Germline V lookup: CDR1 LNHNV, CDR2 YYDKDF (reference sequence).

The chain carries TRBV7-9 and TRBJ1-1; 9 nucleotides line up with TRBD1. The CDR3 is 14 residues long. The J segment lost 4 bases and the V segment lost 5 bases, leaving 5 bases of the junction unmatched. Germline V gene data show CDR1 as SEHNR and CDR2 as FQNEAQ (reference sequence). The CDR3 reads CASSRGQGITEAFF. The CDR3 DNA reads TGTGCCAGCAGCCGGGGACAGGGAATCACTGAAGCTTTCTTT.

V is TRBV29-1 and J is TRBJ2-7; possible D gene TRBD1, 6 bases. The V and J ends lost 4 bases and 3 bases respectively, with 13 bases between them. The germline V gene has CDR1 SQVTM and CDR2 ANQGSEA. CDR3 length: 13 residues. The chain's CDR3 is CSVVKDSLYEQYF. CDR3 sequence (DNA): TGCAGCGTTGTGAAGGACAGTCTCTACGAGCAGTACTTC.

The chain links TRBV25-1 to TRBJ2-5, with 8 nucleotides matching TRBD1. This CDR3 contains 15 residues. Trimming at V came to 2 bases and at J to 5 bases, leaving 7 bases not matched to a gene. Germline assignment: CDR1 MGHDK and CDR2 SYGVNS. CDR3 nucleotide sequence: TGTGCCAGCAGTGAACACAGGGGGAAGGGGGAGACCCAGTACTTC. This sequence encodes CASSEHRGKGETQYF.

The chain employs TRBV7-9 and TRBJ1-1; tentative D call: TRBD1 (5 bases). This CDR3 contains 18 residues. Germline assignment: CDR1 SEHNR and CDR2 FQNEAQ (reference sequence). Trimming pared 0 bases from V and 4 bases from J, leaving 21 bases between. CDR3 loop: CASSLARRGPGGGTEAFF. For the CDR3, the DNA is TGTGCCAGCAGCTTAGCGAGGCGGGGTCCCGGGGGAGGCACTGAAGCTTTCTTT.

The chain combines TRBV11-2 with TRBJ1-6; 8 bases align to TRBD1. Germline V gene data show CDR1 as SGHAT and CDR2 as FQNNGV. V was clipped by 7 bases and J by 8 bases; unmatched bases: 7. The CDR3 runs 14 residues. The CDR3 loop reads CASKLTGGDSPLHF. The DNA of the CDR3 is TGTGCCAGCAAGTTAACAGGGGGTGATTCACCCCTCCACTTT.

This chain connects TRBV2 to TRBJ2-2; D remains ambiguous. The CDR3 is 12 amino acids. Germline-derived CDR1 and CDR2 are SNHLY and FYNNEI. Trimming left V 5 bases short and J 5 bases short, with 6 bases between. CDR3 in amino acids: CASSPGTGELFF. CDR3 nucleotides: TGTGCCAGCAGTCCCGGGACCGGGGAGCTGTTTTTT.

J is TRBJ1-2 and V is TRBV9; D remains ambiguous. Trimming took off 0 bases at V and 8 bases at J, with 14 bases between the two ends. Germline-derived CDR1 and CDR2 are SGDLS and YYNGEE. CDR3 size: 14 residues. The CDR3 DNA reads TGTGCCAGCAGCGTAGCTACGAGGGTAAGGGGCTACACCTTC. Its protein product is CASSVATRVRGYTF. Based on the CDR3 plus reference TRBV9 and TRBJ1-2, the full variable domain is DSGVTQTPKHLITATGQRVTLRCSPRSGDLSVYWYQQSLDQGLQFLIQYYNGEERAKGNILERFSAQQFPDLHSELNLSSLELGDSALYFCASSVATRVRGYTFGSGTRLTVV.

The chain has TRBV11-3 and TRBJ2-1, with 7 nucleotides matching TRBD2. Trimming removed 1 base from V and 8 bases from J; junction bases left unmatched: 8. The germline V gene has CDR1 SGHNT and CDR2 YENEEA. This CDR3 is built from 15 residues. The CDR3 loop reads CASSLGVGGSDEQFF. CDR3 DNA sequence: TGTGCCAGCAGCTTAGGCGTGGGCGGGAGCGATGAGCAGTTCTTC.

CDR3 DNA sequence: TGTGCCAGCAGCCAAGTTGACACCGTGAGCACTGAAGCTTTCTTT. Translated: CASSQVDTVSTEAFF. This sequence joins TRBV4-2 and TRBJ1-1, with unresolved D. Trimming took 1 base from V and 4 from J, leaving 13 bases between them. CDR3 length: 15 amino acids. The germline V gene encodes CDR1 LGHNA and CDR2 YNFKEQ.

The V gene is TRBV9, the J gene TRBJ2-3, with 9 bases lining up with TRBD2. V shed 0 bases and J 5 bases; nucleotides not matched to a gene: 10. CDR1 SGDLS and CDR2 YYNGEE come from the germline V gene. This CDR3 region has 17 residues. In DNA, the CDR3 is TGTGCCAGCAGCGTAGGTCTGGTAGCGGGGGAGGGAGATACGCAGTATTTT. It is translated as CASSVGLVAGEGDTQYF.

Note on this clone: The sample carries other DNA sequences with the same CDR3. CDR3 DNA sequence: TGTGCCAGCAGCCCGACTAGCGGGAGTGGTTACGAGCAGTACTTC. Translation: CASSPTSGSGYEQYF. The chain links TRBV7-2 to TRBJ2-7, with 12 bases that match TRBD2. The CDR3 extends over 15 amino acids. Germline CDR1 and CDR2: SGHTA and FQGNSA. V dropped 5 bases and J dropped 4; count of bases not matched to a gene: 6.

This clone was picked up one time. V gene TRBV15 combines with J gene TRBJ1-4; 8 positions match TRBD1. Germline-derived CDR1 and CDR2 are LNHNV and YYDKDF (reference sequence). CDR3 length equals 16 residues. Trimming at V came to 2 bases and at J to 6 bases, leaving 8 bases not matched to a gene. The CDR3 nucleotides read TGTGCCACCAGCAGAAGGACAGGGCCCCTTGATGAAAAACTGTTTTTT. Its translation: CATSRRTGPLDEKLFF.

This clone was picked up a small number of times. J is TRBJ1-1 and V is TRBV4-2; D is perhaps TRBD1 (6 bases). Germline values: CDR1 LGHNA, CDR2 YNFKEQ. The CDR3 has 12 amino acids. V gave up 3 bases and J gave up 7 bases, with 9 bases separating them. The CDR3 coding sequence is TGTGCCAGCAGCCAGGGGGCTTTTGAAGCTTTCTTT. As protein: CASSQGAFEAFF.